This T cell receptor (beta chain) was observed in a study of T cell responses to AZD1222 COVID-19 vaccine. Assay: immunoSEQ multiplex PCR; the TCRdb copy retains only in-frame clones and omits some. The profile shows roughly 100,000 clones, 86% of them singletons. CDR1 is SGHTA, CDR2 FQGNSA, per germline. V lost 5 bases to trimming and J lost 7 bases, with 15 bases between them. The length of the CDR3 is 14 residues. The source material was peripheral blood, sampled on day 0 of AZD1222 vaccination. This clonotype was obtained from an adult in good health. This rearrangement joins TRBV7-2 to TRBJ1-5; tentative D call: TRBD1 (6 bases). The CDR3 nucleotides are TGTGCCAGCAGCCTAGAGGGGGGATGGCAGCCCCAGCATTTT. Protein product: CASSLEGGWQPQHF.